The rows below give T cell receptor beta chains drawn from one sample of a study of cytomegalovirus exposure and HLA in healthy donors. The data were produced by immunoSEQ multiplex PCR, yet TCRdb's version contains in-frame clones alone and is incomplete. The top ten clones hold under 2% of a sample with about 140,000 clones, roughly four fifths of them seen once. The sequenced sample was PBMCs. The receptor source for this set is a female donor in good health and CMV-seronegative. Each CDR3 is given with its conserved first and last residue. Each record gives: CDR3 length, J gene, V gene, D gene, clone size, CDR3 protein, CDR3 DNA. The D gene is left open where the match is weak. Some rows mark clone size as missing; the rest say once, few, many or name a class of expanded clone.

>18|TRBJ1-2|TRBV25-1|TRBD1|once
CASSEYRDRLYQVYGYTF
TGTGCCAGCAGTGAATACCGGGACAGACTCTACCAGGTCTATGGCTACACCTTC
>14|TRBJ1-6|TRBV7-8|.|.
CASSFDLGRPPLHF
TGTGCCAGCAGCTTCGATTTGGGCAGGCCGCCCCTCCACTTT
>13|TRBJ1-2|TRBV6-5|.|.
CASSELSSYGYTF
TGTGCCAGCAGTGAACTTAGCAGCTATGGCTACACCTTC
>17|TRBJ2-3|TRBV23-1|TRBD2|.
CASISTGLAGSGDTQYF
TGCGCCAGCATATCCACGGGACTAGCGGGCTCGGGAGATACACAGTATTTT
>15|TRBJ1-2|TRBV7-9|.|once
CASSSPWTATYGYTF
TGTGCCAGCAGTAGCCCCTGGACAGCGACCTATGGCTACACCTTC
>13|TRBJ1-1|TRBV9|.|.
CASSRQVNTEAFF
TGTGCCAGCAGCCGACAGGTGAACACTGAAGCTTTCTTT
>14|TRBJ1-5|TRBV19|.|.
CASSTGFNNQPQHF
TGTGCCAGTAGTACAGGGTTTAACAATCAGCCCCAGCATTTT
>14|TRBJ2-7|TRBV9|.|few
CASSTRLSSYEQYF
TGTGCCAGCAGCACCCGACTTAGCTCCTACGAGCAGTACTTC
>17|TRBJ1-5|TRBV19|TRBD1|.
CASTIRDRTYSNQPQHF
TGTGCCAGTACTATCCGGGACAGGACCTATAGCAATCAGCCCCAGCATTTT
>15|TRBJ2-2|TRBV5-1|TRBD2|.
CASSSGGLNTGELFF
TGCGCCAGCAGCTCCGGGGGGTTGAACACCGGGGAGCTGTTTTTT
>14|TRBJ2-7|TRBV2|.|.
CASVPSSGDTPFYF
TGTGCCAGCGTACCCTCTAGTGGGGACACCCCGTTCTACTTC
>17|TRBJ2-1|TRBV7-9|.|.
CASSLAMAGSSYNEQFF
TGTGCCAGCAGCTTAGCAATGGCAGGCAGCTCCTACAATGAGCAGTTCTTC
>15|TRBJ1-5|TRBV27|TRBD1|.
CASSPTGQENQPQHF
TGTGCCAGCAGTCCGACCGGACAGGAGAATCAGCCCCAGCATTTT
>16|TRBJ1-1|TRBV5-8|.|.
CASSWGDGSLNTEAFF
TGTGCCAGCAGCTGGGGGGACGGCTCCCTAAACACTGAAGCTTTCTTT
>15|TRBJ2-1|TRBV28|TRBD1|.
CASSSPGTGDNEQFF
TGTGCCAGCAGTTCCCCGGGGACAGGGGACAATGAGCAGTTCTTC
>15|TRBJ2-5|TRBV6-5|TRBD2|.
CASSSRLAGQETQYF
TGTGCCAGCAGTTCCAGACTAGCGGGACAAGAGACCCAGTACTTC
>15|TRBJ2-7|TRBV4-1|TRBD1|.
CASSHPDRVAYEQYF
TGCGCCAGCAGCCATCCGGACAGGGTGGCCTACGAGCAGTACTTC
>15|TRBJ2-7|TRBV9|.|.
CASSLGHLSSYEQYF
TGTGCCAGCAGCTTAGGACACTTGAGCTCCTACGAGCAGTACTTC
>15|TRBJ2-1|TRBV6-1|.|.
CASSDRGLSYNEQFF
TGTGCCAGCAGTGACCGCGGGCTTTCCTACAATGAGCAGTTCTTC
>12|TRBJ1-1|TRBV30|.|few
CAWSVRGWVAFF
TGTGCCTGGAGTGTCCGGGGATGGGTAGCTTTCTTT
>13|TRBJ1-2|TRBV2|TRBD1|.
CASRRDRADGYTF
TGTGCCAGCAGAAGAGACAGGGCTGATGGCTACACCTTC
>19|TRBJ2-6|TRBV7-9|TRBD1|.
CASHSETGTGNSGANVLTF
TGTGCCAGCCATTCTGAAACCGGGACAGGGAACTCTGGGGCCAACGTCCTGACTTTC
>14|TRBJ1-1|TRBV28|TRBD1|.
CASSPGTGRTEAFF
TGTGCCAGCAGTCCCGGGACAGGGAGGACTGAAGCTTTCTTT
>16|TRBJ2-1|TRBV19|TRBD2|.
CATGSSGGSSYNEQFF
TGTGCCACAGGGAGTAGCGGGGGGAGCTCCTACAATGAGCAGTTCTTC
>15|TRBJ1-2|TRBV7-6|TRBD1|.
CASSTRTGGTDGYTF
TGTGCCAGCAGCACCCGGACAGGCGGAACCGATGGCTACACCTTC
>15|TRBJ2-7|TRBV5-1|TRBD1|few
CASSRGQGVSYEQYF
TGCGCCAGCAGCAGGGGACAGGGGGTTTCCTACGAGCAGTACTTC
>15|TRBJ2-5|TRBV18|.|.
CASSPEQGSVETQYF
TGTGCCAGCTCACCAGAGCAGGGGTCGGTGGAGACCCAGTACTTC
>13|TRBJ1-1|TRBV6-5|.|.
CASSSDTRSEAFF
TGTGCCAGCAGTTCGGACACTCGGAGTGAAGCTTTCTTT
>13|TRBJ1-5|TRBV28|TRBD1|.
CASRQGTNQPQHF
TGTGCCAGCAGACAGGGGACCAATCAGCCCCAGCATTTT
>14|TRBJ1-2|TRBV19|.|once
CASTSTGGPTGYTF
TGTGCCAGTACCTCCACGGGGGGGCCGACTGGCTACACCTTC
>15|TRBJ2-7|TRBV19|.|.
CASSMDSISSYEQYF
TGTGCCAGTAGTATGGACAGCATCAGCTCCTACGAGCAGTACTTC
>14|TRBJ1-2|TRBV9|TRBD1|.
CASSGSRDSYGYTF
TGTGCCAGCAGCGGGTCCCGGGACAGTTATGGCTACACCTTC
>13|TRBJ1-5|TRBV2|.|few
CASRRRDNQPQHF
TGTGCCAGCAGGAGGAGGGACAATCAGCCCCAGCATTTT